What follows is one T cell receptor beta chain and its context. This sample was included in a study of blood T cells in healthy people across ages. CDR1 is MRHNA, CDR2 SNTAGT, per germline. V was cut by 5 bases and J by 0 bases, with 19 bases left in between. The CDR3 consists of 17 residues. Primers used in a second PCR of about 6 to 11 cycles were a sample-barcoded 5' primer and a J-beta primer mix. Using its own MiXCR run on the 5' RACE reads, TCRdb lists one record per CDR3 protein. This sample has just under 550,000 distinct CDR3 sequences, with 20% to 30% found just once. Separately, the same data were catalogued under a study of T cells of mothers and their children.

This chain links TRBV6-4 with TRBJ1-1, with D perhaps TRBD1 (5 bases). The sequence came from a boy younger than 18 in good health. Material: blood. Here the CDR3 reads CASSPAGGQLMNTEAFF. As DNA, the CDR3 is TGTGCCAGCAGTCCAGCGGGGGGTCAGTTGATGAACACTGAAGCTTTCTTT.